The T cell receptor (beta chain) described here comes from a study of Ad26.COV2.S vaccination and SARS-CoV-2 variants. As to treatment: around 19 received Ad26.COV2.S at low or high dose, single or two shots; roughly five received placebo; per-sample allocation not given. Samples came from day 63 after the first vaccine or placebo injection. Cohort 1b enrolled adults aged 18-55 years in Boston. As regards this clone: Its antigen is unidentified.

Sequencing used immunoSEQ multiplex PCR; TCRdb keeps in-frame clones, though not all of them. The profile shows about 280,000 clones, over 75% of them singletons. Study-wide findings and caveats: The breadth of spike-specific CD8+ and CD4+ T cell responses after vaccination was reportedly substantial.

V lost 4 bases, J lost 4 bases, and 13 bases lay in between. Per the germline V gene, CDR1 is SQVTM and CDR2 is ANQGSEA. The CDR3 has 14 amino acids. The rearrangement uses TRBV29-1 and TRBJ2-2; D is perhaps TRBD1 or TRBD2 (5 bases each). The receptor was derived from a person aged 18-65 years who received the Ad26.COV2.S COVID-19 vaccine or a placebo. The material sequenced was peripheral blood, taken in a trial of Ad26.COV2.S vaccine versus placebo. The CDR3 DNA reads as TGCAGCGTTGTGGTTTCTGGGGGCACCGGGGAGCTGTTTTTT. It specifies CSVVVSGGTGELFF.